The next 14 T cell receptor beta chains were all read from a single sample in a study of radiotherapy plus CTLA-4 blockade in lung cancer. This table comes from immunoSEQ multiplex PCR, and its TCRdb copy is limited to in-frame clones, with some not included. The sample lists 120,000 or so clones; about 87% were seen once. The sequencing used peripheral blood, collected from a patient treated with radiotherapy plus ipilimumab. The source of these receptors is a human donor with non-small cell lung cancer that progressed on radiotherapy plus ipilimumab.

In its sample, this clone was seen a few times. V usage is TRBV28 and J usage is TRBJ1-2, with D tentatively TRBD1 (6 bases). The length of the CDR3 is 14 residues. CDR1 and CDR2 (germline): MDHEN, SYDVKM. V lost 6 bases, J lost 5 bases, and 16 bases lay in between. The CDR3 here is CASSPGDHPYGYTF. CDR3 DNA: TGTGCCAGCAGCCCAGGGGACCACCCTTATGGCTACACCTTC.

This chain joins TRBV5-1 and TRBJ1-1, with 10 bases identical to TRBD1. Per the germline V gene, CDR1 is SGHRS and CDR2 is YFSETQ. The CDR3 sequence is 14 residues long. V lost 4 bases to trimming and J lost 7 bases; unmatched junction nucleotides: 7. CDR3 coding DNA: TGCGCCAGCAGCAAGACAGGGGGCGAGGTTGAAGCTTTCTTT. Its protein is CASSKTGGEVEAFF.

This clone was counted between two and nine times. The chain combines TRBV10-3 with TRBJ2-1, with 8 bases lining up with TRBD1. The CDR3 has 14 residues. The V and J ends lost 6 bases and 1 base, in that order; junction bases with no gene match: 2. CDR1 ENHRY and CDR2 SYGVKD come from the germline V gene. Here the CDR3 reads CAISGQGSYNEQFF. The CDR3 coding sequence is TGTGCCATCAGCGGACAGGGTTCCTACAATGAGCAGTTCTTC.

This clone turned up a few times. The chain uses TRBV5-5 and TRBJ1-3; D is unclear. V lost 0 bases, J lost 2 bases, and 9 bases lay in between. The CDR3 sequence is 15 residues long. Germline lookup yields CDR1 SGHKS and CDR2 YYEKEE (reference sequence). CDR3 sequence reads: CASSLEGGPGNTIYF. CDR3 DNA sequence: TGTGCCAGCAGCTTGGAAGGTGGTCCTGGAAACACCATATATTTT.

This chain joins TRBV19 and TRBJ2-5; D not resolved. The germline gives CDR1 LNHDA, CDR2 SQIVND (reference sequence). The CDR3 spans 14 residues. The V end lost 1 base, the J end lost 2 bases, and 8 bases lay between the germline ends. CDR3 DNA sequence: TGTGCCAGTAGTATAGCGGGCCGACAAGAGACCCAGTACTTC. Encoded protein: CASSIAGRQETQYF.

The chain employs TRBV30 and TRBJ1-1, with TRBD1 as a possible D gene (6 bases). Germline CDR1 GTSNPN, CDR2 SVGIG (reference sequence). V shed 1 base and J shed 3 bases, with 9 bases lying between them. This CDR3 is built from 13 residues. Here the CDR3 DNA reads TGTGCCTGGAGTGCGGACAGCCACACTGAAGCTTTCTTT. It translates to CAWSADSHTEAFF.

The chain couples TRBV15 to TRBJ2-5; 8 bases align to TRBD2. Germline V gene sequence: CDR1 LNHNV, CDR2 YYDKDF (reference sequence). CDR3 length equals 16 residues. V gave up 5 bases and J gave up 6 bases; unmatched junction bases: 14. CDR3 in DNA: TGTGCCACCAGCCCCCGGGGGGGGAGGGCCAGAAAGACCCAGTACTTC. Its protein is CATSPRGGRARKTQYF.

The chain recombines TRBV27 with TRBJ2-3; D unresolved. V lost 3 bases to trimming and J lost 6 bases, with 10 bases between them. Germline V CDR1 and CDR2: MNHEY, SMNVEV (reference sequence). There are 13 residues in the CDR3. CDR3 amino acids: CASSFFLADTQYF. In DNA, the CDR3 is TGTGCCAGCAGTTTTTTTTTGGCGGATACGCAGTATTTT.

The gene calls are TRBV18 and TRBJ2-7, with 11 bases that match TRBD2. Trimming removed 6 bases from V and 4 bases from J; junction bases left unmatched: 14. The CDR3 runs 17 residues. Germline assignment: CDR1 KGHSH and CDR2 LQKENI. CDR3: CASSSRGTSGSSYEQYF. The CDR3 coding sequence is TGTGCCAGCTCTTCGCGGGGGACTAGCGGAAGCTCTTACGAGCAGTACTTC.

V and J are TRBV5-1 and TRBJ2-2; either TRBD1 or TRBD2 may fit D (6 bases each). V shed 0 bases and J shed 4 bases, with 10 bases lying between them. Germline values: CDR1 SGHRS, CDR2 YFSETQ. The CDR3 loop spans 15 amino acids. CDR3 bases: TGCGCCAGCAGCTTGGAAGGGGGGAGCACCGGGGAGCTGTTTTTT. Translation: CASSLEGGSTGELFF.

For the CDR3, the DNA is TGTGCCAGCAGCCCCCCAGCGGGCAGGGACATTCAGTACTTC. Amino acids: CASSPPAGRDIQYF. The V and J genes are TRBV11-2 and TRBJ2-4, with D perhaps matching TRBD2 (6 bases). The CDR3 spans 14 residues. V was trimmed by 5 bases and J by 8 bases, leaving 16 bases between them. Germline V CDR1 and CDR2: SGHAT, FQNNGV.

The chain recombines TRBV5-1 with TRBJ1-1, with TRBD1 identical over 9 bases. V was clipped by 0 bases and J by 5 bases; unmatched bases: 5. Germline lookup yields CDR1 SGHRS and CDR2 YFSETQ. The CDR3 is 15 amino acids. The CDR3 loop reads CASSLAQTGGTEAFF. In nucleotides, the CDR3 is TGCGCCAGCAGCTTGGCCCAGACAGGGGGAACTGAAGCTTTCTTT. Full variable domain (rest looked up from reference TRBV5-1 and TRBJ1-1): KAGVTQTPRYLIKTRGQQVTLSCSPISGHRSVSWYQQTPGQGLQFLFEYFSETQRNKGNFPGRFSGRQFSNSRSEMNVSTLELGDSALYLCASSLAQTGGTEAFFGQGTRLTVV.

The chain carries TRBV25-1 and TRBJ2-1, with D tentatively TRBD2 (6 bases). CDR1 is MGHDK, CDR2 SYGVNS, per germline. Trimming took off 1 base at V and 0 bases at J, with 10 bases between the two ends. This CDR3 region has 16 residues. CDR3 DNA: TGTGCCAGCAGTGAATCTGGGGGGACCTCCTACAATGAGCAGTTCTTC. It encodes CASSESGGTSYNEQFF.

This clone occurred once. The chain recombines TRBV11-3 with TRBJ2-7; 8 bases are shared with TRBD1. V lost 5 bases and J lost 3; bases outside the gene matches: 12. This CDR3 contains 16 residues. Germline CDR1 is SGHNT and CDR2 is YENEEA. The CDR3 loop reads CASSPEGTGEFYEQYF. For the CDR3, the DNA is TGTGCCAGCAGCCCTGAGGGGACAGGCGAATTCTACGAGCAGTACTTC.